The next 22 T cell receptor beta chains were all read from a single sample in a study of siplizumab effects on memory and regulatory T cells. Libraries were prepared by immunoSEQ multiplex PCR; TCRdb keeps only in-frame clonotypes and omits some of them. In the table there are about 100,000 clones, around 90% of which are singletons. The sample comprised CD4+ T cells sorted from blood. These receptor sequences come from a human donor in good health.

This chain links TRBV10-3 with TRBJ1-1; weak D call: TRBD1 (6 bases). Germline assignment: CDR1 ENHRY and CDR2 SYGVKD. Trimming took off 6 bases at V and 1 base at J, with 6 bases between the two ends. The CDR3 totals 12 residues. CDR3 amino acids: CAIRDRNTEAFF. The CDR3 bases are TGTGCCATCAGGGACAGGAACACTGAAGCTTTCTTT.

In its sample, this clone was seen once. The DNA of the CDR3 is TGTGCCAGCACCCGACTAGCGGGAGGTTACAATGAGCAGTTCTTC. It encodes CASTRLAGGYNEQFF. J is TRBJ2-1 and V is TRBV6-5, with 13 bases fitting TRBD2. The CDR3 extends over 15 amino acids. V dropped 7 bases and J dropped 4; count of bases not matched to a gene: 4. Germline V lookup: CDR1 MNHEY, CDR2 SVGAGI.

This chain uses TRBV19 with TRBJ2-7, with 8 bases that match TRBD1. Germline values: CDR1 LNHDA, CDR2 SQIVND (reference sequence). The CDR3 covers 16 residues. Unmatched junction bases numbered 11, after V lost 3 bases and J lost 4 bases. CDR3 region: CASSISGGPRAYEQYF. CDR3 nucleotides: TGTGCCAGTAGTATTTCAGGGGGCCCACGGGCGTACGAGCAGTACTTC.

The rearrangement joins TRBV27 to TRBJ2-1; 10 bases are shared with TRBD2. Germline V gene lookup returns CDR1 MNHEY and CDR2 SMNVEV (reference sequence). J lost 6 bases, V lost 5 bases, and 10 bases had no gene match. The CDR3 contains 16 residues. The CDR3, as DNA: TGTGCCAGCAGTCCTATAGCGGGAGGAGGCCCCAATGAGCAGTTCTTC. As protein: CASSPIAGGGPNEQFF.

This clone was counted a single time. The chain links TRBV20-1 to TRBJ2-1, with D hard to call. The CDR3 spans 10 residues. V lost 5 bases and J 9 bases, leaving 8 bases between the germline ends. The germline V gene has CDR1 DFQATT and CDR2 SNEGSKA (reference sequence). DNA for the CDR3: TGCAGTGCTTCAAATGCTGAGCAGTTCTTC. It specifies CSASNAEQFF.

The sample holds one count of this clone. This chain connects TRBV7-3 to TRBJ2-5, with D possibly being TRBD1 or TRBD2 (5 bases each). V was trimmed by 11 bases and J by 3 bases, leaving 22 bases between them. The CDR3 is made up of 15 amino acids. The V gene's germline CDR1 is SGHTA and CDR2 FQGTGA. In nucleotides, the CDR3 is TGTGCCGGCCCTATTGACGGGACGGACGAAGAGACCCAGTACTTC. Protein: CAGPIDGTDEETQYF.

The chain carries TRBV9 and TRBJ2-5; 9 bases line up with TRBD1. This CDR3 is 16 amino acids long. V lost 3 bases, J lost 5 bases, and 11 bases stayed unmatched. Per the germline V gene, CDR1 is SGDLS and CDR2 is YYNGEE. The CDR3 sequence is CASSESRDRDRETQYF. CDR3 nucleotide sequence: TGTGCCAGCAGCGAGAGCCGGGACAGGGATAGGGAGACCCAGTACTTC.

This clone appeared a single time. The genes are TRBV5-4 and TRBJ2-5; D remains unclear. The V and J ends lost 1 base and 1 base respectively, with 2 bases between them. This CDR3 contains 12 residues. CDR1 and CDR2 from the germline V gene are SGHNT and YYREEE (reference sequence). This CDR3 is CASSLPQETQYF. For the CDR3, the DNA is TGTGCCAGCAGCTTGCCCCAAGAGACCCAGTACTTC.

This rearrangement joins TRBV7-8 to TRBJ2-1; 13 bases agree with TRBD2. Germline loops: CDR1 SGHVS, CDR2 FQNEAQ. The CDR3 totals 14 residues. The V segment lost 7 bases and the J segment 6 bases; nucleotides outside the gene matches: 3. The CDR3 sequence: CASIRTSGSNEQFF. The CDR3 nucleotides read TGTGCCAGCATCCGGACTAGCGGGAGCAATGAGCAGTTCTTC.

This clone occurred once. The chain links TRBV18 to TRBJ2-7; D is unclear. Germline V gene sequence: CDR1 KGHSH, CDR2 LQKENI. V gave up 0 bases and J gave up 9 bases, with 15 bases separating them. The CDR3 runs to 14 residues. The CDR3 nucleotides are TGTGCCAGCTCACCACCATCCCTCACGGAAGGGCAGTACTTC. It yields the protein CASSPPSLTEGQYF.

This clone has just one count. The rearrangement links TRBV11-2 to TRBJ2-3; 7 positions agree with TRBD1. This CDR3 spans 14 amino acids. Germline CDR1 is SGHAT and CDR2 is FQNNGV. The V gene end was trimmed by 5 bases and the J gene end by 0 bases; junction bases not matched to a gene: 2. CDR3 protein: CASSNRGSTDTQYF. The CDR3 coding sequence is TGTGCCAGCAGCAACAGGGGTAGCACAGATACGCAGTATTTT.

The chain employs TRBV7-9 and TRBJ2-1, with D perhaps matching TRBD2 (5 bases). Germline CDR1 reads SEHNR; CDR2 reads FQNEAQ (reference sequence). The germline V and J ends were trimmed by 4 bases and 9 bases, with 13 bases remaining between them. This CDR3 spans 13 amino acids. CDR3: CASSSWTVGEQFF. In DNA form, the CDR3 reads TGTGCCAGCAGCTCCTGGACTGTTGGTGAGCAGTTCTTC.

This sequence joins TRBV2 and TRBJ1-5; TRBD1 aligns across 8 bases. This CDR3 contains 12 residues. Trimming cost V 6 bases and J 7 bases; bases outside gene matches: 2. Germline V gene sequence: CDR1 SNHLY, CDR2 FYNNEI. CDR3: CASRGQAQPQHF. CDR3 in DNA: TGTGCCAGCAGGGGACAGGCCCAGCCCCAGCATTTT.

The V call is TRBV2, the J call TRBJ2-3; 7 nucleotides line up with TRBD2. V lost 4 bases and J lost 1; bases outside the gene matches: 8. In germline, CDR1 is SNHLY, CDR2 FYNNEI. The CDR3 is made up of 16 amino acids. The CDR3 loop reads CASSAREVRRTDTQYF. The CDR3 nucleotides are TGTGCCAGCAGTGCTCGGGAGGTCCGCCGCACAGATACGCAGTATTTT.

The chain uses TRBV10-3 and TRBJ2-3, with no clear D. The ends were cut back, 8 bases at V and 2 bases at J, with 11 bases in the middle. Germline assignment: CDR1 ENHRY and CDR2 SYGVKD. This CDR3 region has 13 residues. The CDR3 region is CAIRGQSTDTQYF. In DNA form, the CDR3 reads TGTGCCATCCGTGGGCAGTCCACAGATACGCAGTATTTT.

The V and J genes are TRBV5-6 and TRBJ2-1; TRBD1 is a possible D gene (6 bases). The CDR3 runs to 16 residues. The ends were cut back, 3 bases at V and 0 bases at J, with 13 bases in the middle. Per germline, CDR1 SGHDT and CDR2 YYEEEE. In nucleotides, the CDR3 is TGTGCCAGCAGCTCCGATGGGGGCAGCTCCTACAATGAGCAGTTCTTC. Translation gives CASSSDGGSSYNEQFF.

This chain uses TRBV19 with TRBJ2-1; 14 nucleotides line up with TRBD2. The CDR3 runs to 16 residues. Per germline, CDR1 LNHDA and CDR2 SQIVND (reference sequence). Trimming took 3 bases from V and 7 from J; bases not matched to a gene: 5. The CDR3 region has the DNA TGTGCCAGTAGTATGTGGACTAGCGGGAGGCGGAATGAGCAGTTCTTC. This gives the protein CASSMWTSGRRNEQFF.

The chain links TRBV18 to TRBJ1-3; 10 bases fit TRBD1. The CDR3 sequence is 17 residues long. J was trimmed by 3 bases and V by 2 bases; bases with no gene match: 7. Germline V gene sequence: CDR1 KGHSH, CDR2 LQKENI. CDR3 protein: CASSPTGTGAIGNTIYF. DNA for the CDR3: TGTGCCAGCTCACCAACCGGGACAGGGGCGATTGGAAACACCATATATTTT.

The genes are TRBV30 and TRBJ1-3; D perhaps matches TRBD1 (6 bases). This CDR3 has 14 residues. Per germline, CDR1 GTSNPN and CDR2 SVGIG (reference sequence). Trimming stripped 5 bases from V and 2 bases from J, with 13 bases between. The CDR3 reads CAWDRLEAGNTIYF. Written as DNA, the CDR3 is TGTGCCTGGGACAGGTTGGAGGCTGGAAACACCATATATTTT.

The chain links TRBV30 to TRBJ2-7; D possibly corresponds to TRBD2 (6 bases). The CDR3 length is 13 residues. Between the trimmed V and J ends, which lost 3 bases and 8 bases, there was a span of 17 bases. Germline assignment: CDR1 GTSNPN and CDR2 SVGIG (reference sequence). The CDR3 is CAWRRGSAEKQYF. CDR3 coding DNA: TGTGCCTGGAGGCGGGGCAGCGCCGAGAAGCAGTACTTC.

The chain joins TRBV11-2 to TRBJ2-7; 11 bases map to TRBD2. The CDR3 spans 18 residues. Per germline, CDR1 SGHAT and CDR2 FQNNGV. Trimming took 2 bases from V and 3 from J; bases not matched to a gene: 12. In nucleotides, the CDR3 is TGTGCCAGCAGCTTAAAGATTCCCCTTACTAGCGGGGGCTACGAGCAGTACTTC. It specifies CASSLKIPLTSGGYEQYF.

The genes are TRBV19 and TRBJ2-6, with TRBD1 matching over 11 bases. The CDR3 contains 17 residues. Trimming at V came to 5 bases and at J to 0 bases, leaving 3 bases not matched to a gene. Germline CDR1 is LNHDA and CDR2 is SQIVND (reference sequence). CDR3 residues: CASSRTGGTSGANVLTF. Written as DNA, the CDR3 is TGTGCCAGTAGTCGGACAGGGGGCACCTCTGGGGCCAACGTCCTGACTTTC.